Below are 22 T cell receptor beta chains sequenced from a single sample in a study of metastatic and nonmetastatic thyroid tumors. TCRdb recomputed clones from the PCR reads via MiXCR. The table has roughly 30,000 clones, 17% seen once. Patients underwent thyroid surgery, and none had received any treatment before it. The sequenced sample was blood. The receptor source for this set is a female donor with papillary thyroid cancer or a benign thyroid nodule (not recorded which). Some clones in this sample may be carry-over from other donors' samples.

CDR3 amino acids: CASSDRLAGDERNEQFF. The CDR3 nucleotides are TGTGCCAGCAGCGATCGACTAGCGGGAGACGAGAGGAATGAGCAGTTCTTC. J is TRBJ2-1 and V is TRBV13, with 12 bases fitting TRBD2. Germline V gene lookup returns CDR1 PRHDT and CDR2 FYEKMQ (reference sequence). The V and J ends lost 5 bases and 7 bases, in that order; junction bases with no gene match: 12. There are 17 residues in the CDR3.

This chain links TRBV6-4 with TRBJ2-3; D tentatively fits TRBD1 or TRBD2 (5 bases each). The CDR3 is 16 amino acids. V was pared by 0 bases and J by 5 bases, with 15 bases between. Per germline, CDR1 MRHNA and CDR2 SNTAGT. CDR3 in amino acids: CASSDSSTGGVDTQYF. In nucleotides, the CDR3 is TGTGCCAGCAGTGACTCGAGTACTGGGGGAGTAGATACGCAGTATTTT.

The chain uses TRBV20-1 and TRBJ1-5; possible D gene TRBD1, 5 bases. The V gene's germline CDR1 is DFQATT and CDR2 SNEGSKA (reference sequence). V was clipped by 4 bases and J by 4 bases, with 11 bases between them. The CDR3 contains 13 residues. This CDR3 reads CSANGAANQPQHF. The CDR3 DNA sequence: TGCAGTGCTAATGGGGCGGCAAATCAGCCCCAGCATTTT.

On this clone: The junction does not match germline at one end; this may be a read error. The same CDR3 also results from other DNA sequences found in this sample. The gene calls are TRBV2 and TRBJ2-2, with D possibly being TRBD1 (5 bases). Germline loops: CDR1 SNHLY, CDR2 FYNNEI. The CDR3 is 15 amino acids. CDR3 residues: CASSGADPNTGELFF. CDR3 coding DNA: TGTGCCAGTAGTGGGGCGGACCCCAACACCGGGGAGCTGTTTTTT. The full variable domain, with the rest looked up from reference TRBV2 and TRBJ2-2, is EPEVTQTPSHQVTQMGQEVILRCVPISNHLYFYWYRQILGQKVEFLVSFYNNEISEKSEIFDDQFSVERPDGSNFTLKIRSTKLEDSAMYFCASSGADPNTGELFFGEGSRLTVL.

This clone was observed at least ten times. V and J are TRBV5-6 and TRBJ2-7; D unclear. CDR3 length: 13 residues. Trimming took 1 base from V and 0 from J, leaving 5 bases between them. Germline CDR1 and CDR2: SGHDT and YYEEEE. In nucleotides, the CDR3 is TGTGCCAGCAGCTTGCGCGCCTCCTACGAGCAGTACTTC. Encoded protein: CASSLRASYEQYF. Combining the CDR3 with reference TRBV5-6 and TRBJ2-7 gives the whole variable domain DAGVTQSPTHLIKTRGQQVTLRCSPKSGHDTVSWYQQALGQGPQFIFQYYEEEERQRGNFPDRFSGHQFPNYSSELNVNALLLGDSALYLCASSLRASYEQYFGPGTRLTVT.

In this sample, this clone turned up many times. The chain combines TRBV7-3 with TRBJ2-4, with 8 bases fitting TRBD1. The CDR3 totals 15 residues. Germline-derived CDR1 and CDR2 are SGHTA and FQGTGA. Germline trimming cut 5 bases from V and 6 bases from J; bases unmatched to any gene: 9. The CDR3 spells CASSITGQGLNIQYF. DNA for the CDR3: TGTGCCAGCAGCATTACAGGACAGGGTTTAAACATTCAGTACTTC.

Of note for this clone: Relative to the germline gene, one junction end is altered; a read error may explain this. This sample also contains other DNA sequences that code for the same CDR3. The V gene is TRBV5-1, the J gene TRBJ2-1; 9 nucleotides line up with TRBD2. This CDR3 has 17 amino acids. The V gene's germline CDR1 is SGHRS and CDR2 YFSETQ. DNA of the CDR3: TGCGCCAGCAGCCTCCACTCTAGCGGGAAGACCTACAACGAGCAGTTCTTC. Protein product: CASSLHSSGKTYNEQFF.

In the case of this clone: The junction departs from the called germline gene at one end, perhaps through a read error. The chain recombines TRBV28 with TRBJ2-3; D is possibly TRBD1 or TRBD2 (6 bases each). Germline-derived CDR1 and CDR2 are MDHEN and SYDVKM. CDR3 length: 19 residues. The CDR3 DNA reads as TGTGCCAGTAGTTTAAGACCCACCCAGGGGCGGCGGGGCGGAGATACGCAGTATTTT. This gives the protein CASSLRPTQGRRGGDTQYF.

This clone was detected a few times. The same CDR3 can be traced to other DNA sequences in this sample. This chain connects TRBV2 to TRBJ2-7; D is perhaps TRBD2 (6 bases). The CDR3 extends over 14 amino acids. Per germline, CDR1 SNHLY and CDR2 FYNNEI. The V end lost 6 bases, the J end lost 4 bases, and 16 bases lay between the germline ends. CDR3 sequence reads: CASRSTSGKYEQYF. CDR3 bases: TGTGCCAGCAGGTCGACTAGTGGGAAGTACGAGCAGTACTTC.

CDR3 nucleotides: TGTGCCAGCAGTTTCTCCCGGACAGGCGCCGAGCAGTACTTC. This translates into CASSFSRTGAEQYF. V gene TRBV27 combines with J gene TRBJ2-7; 7 bases align to TRBD1. Germline CDR1 MNHEY, CDR2 SMNVEV (reference sequence). The CDR3 extends over 14 amino acids. Losses at the gene ends were 3 bases for V and 6 bases for J; bases not matched to a gene: 8.

This clone was recorded many times. V usage is TRBV19 and J usage is TRBJ1-1, with D possibly TRBD1 on 5 matching bases. V dropped 2 bases and J dropped 3 bases, with 13 bases sitting between them. CDR3 length: 15 residues. CDR1 and CDR2 (germline): LNHDA, SQIVND (reference sequence). Here the CDR3 reads CASSIRLWGDTEAFF. Written as DNA, the CDR3 is TGTGCCAGTAGTATAAGGCTCTGGGGCGACACTGAAGCTTTCTTT.

This clone was seen repeatedly, ten times or more. The chain has TRBV28 and TRBJ1-2; D unresolved. Germline V gene lookup returns CDR1 MDHEN and CDR2 SYDVKM. Trimming pared 5 bases from V and 0 bases from J, leaving 19 bases between. The CDR3 loop spans 17 amino acids. DNA for the CDR3: TGTGCCAGCAGTACGGGGAGGAATTTAGAAGCTAACTATGGCTACACCTTC. Amino acid sequence: CASSTGRNLEANYGYTF.

This clone was seen at least ten times. The chain uses TRBV20-1 and TRBJ1-1; weak D call: TRBD1 (6 bases). Trimming cost V 1 base and J 4 bases, with 16 bases left between them. Germline CDR1 and CDR2: DFQATT and SNEGSKA (reference sequence). CDR3 length: 15 amino acids. The CDR3 sequence: CSARAPTGGVTEAFF. In DNA form, the CDR3 reads TGCAGTGCTAGAGCACCGACAGGCGGGGTCACTGAAGCTTTCTTT.

This clone was recorded at least ten times. J is TRBJ1-1 and V is TRBV3-1, with D possibly matching TRBD1 (5 bases). V dropped 3 bases and J dropped 1 base, with 9 bases sitting between them. The CDR3 is made up of 14 amino acids. Germline V gene sequence: CDR1 LGHDT, CDR2 YNNKEL (reference sequence). The CDR3 loop is CASSHHDRNTEAFF. The CDR3 region has the DNA TGTGCCAGCAGCCATCACGACAGGAACACTGAAGCTTTCTTT.

This clone was recorded many times. Given a much more abundant clone one base away, this may be a read error. Other DNA sequences in the sample encode the same CDR3. The rearrangement joins TRBV27 to TRBJ1-1; D not resolved. CDR1 is MNHEY, CDR2 SMNVEV, per germline (reference sequence). The CDR3 length is 13 residues. CDR3: CASSLFRNTEAFF. The CDR3, as DNA: TGTGCCAGCAGTCTTTTCAGGAACACTGAGGCTTTCTTT.

Turning to this clone: An end of the junction does not agree with germline; a read error may underlie this. The rearrangement uses TRBV5-1 and TRBJ1-1; D unclear. CDR1 and CDR2 (germline): SGHRS, YFSETQ. This CDR3 region has 14 residues. The CDR3 reads CGSSLVGTRPESFF. CDR3 nucleotide sequence: TGCGGCAGCAGCTTGGTAGGTACACGACCTGAATCTTTCTTT.

In this sample, this clone turned up many times. This sequence joins TRBV6-1 and TRBJ1-4, with D possibly being TRBD1 (6 bases). Trimming pared 6 bases from V and 12 bases from J, leaving 14 bases between. The CDR3 is 12 amino acids. Germline CDR1 MNHNS, CDR2 SASEGT. DNA of the CDR3: TGTGCCAGCAGCGCTCGGGGGCAAGAACTGTTTTTT. Translating it yields CASSARGQELFF.

This clone appeared a few times. J is TRBJ2-3 and V is TRBV11-2; D not resolved. V dropped 1 base and J dropped 7 bases, with 6 bases sitting between them. Looked up from germline, CDR1 is SGHAT and CDR2 is FQNNGV. This CDR3 region has 12 residues. The DNA for the CDR3 is TGTGCCAGCAGCTTAGGAGCGAATACGCAGTATTTT. This codes for CASSLGANTQYF.

This clone was detected ten times or more. V is TRBV20-1 and J is TRBJ2-7; 7 bases agree with TRBD2. Germline V gene sequence: CDR1 DFQATT, CDR2 SNEGSKA (reference sequence). V shed 3 bases and J 3 bases; nucleotides not matched to a gene: 14. The length of the CDR3 is 16 residues. The CDR3 loop reads CSASAPWGEGGYEQYF. DNA of the CDR3: TGCAGTGCTAGTGCCCCCTGGGGGGAGGGAGGCTACGAGCAGTACTTC.

The CDR3 nucleotides are TGCGCCAGCAGCTCGGGACAGGGTTTTAACAGGGAGCTGTTTTTT. Residues: CASSSGQGFNRELFF. The chain recombines TRBV5-1 with TRBJ2-2, with TRBD1 matching 9 bases. V was clipped by 3 bases and J by 9 bases; unmatched bases: 9. The CDR3 contains 15 residues. Germline V gene data show CDR1 as SGHRS and CDR2 as YFSETQ.

This clone was counted ten times or more. The rearrangement links TRBV4-2 to TRBJ1-3; D unclear. The ends were cut back, 1 base at V and 2 bases at J, with 21 bases in the middle. CDR1 and CDR2 from the germline V gene are LGHNA and YNFKEQ. The CDR3 loop spans 19 amino acids. The CDR3 reads CASSQAYIRDISAGNTIYF. The CDR3 DNA follows: TGTGCCAGCAGCCAAGCTTACATACGGGATATAAGTGCTGGAAACACCATATATTTT.

This clone was seen ten or more times. The chain carries TRBV5-5 and TRBJ2-5; 9 nucleotides line up with TRBD1. J gave up 7 bases and V 1 base, and 2 bases lay outside the gene matches. The CDR3 covers 13 residues. Looked up from germline, CDR1 is SGHKS and CDR2 is YYEKEE (reference sequence). The CDR3 protein is CASSLLTGGTQYF. The CDR3 bases are TGTGCCAGCAGCTTGTTGACAGGGGGGACCCAGTACTTC.